The clone carrying this T cell receptor beta chain was seen a handful of times. Assay used: immunoSEQ multiplex PCR; TCRdb lists only in-frame clones, some missing. The sample has 60,000 to 75,000 clones; 84% are singletons. This sample is part of a study of blood T cell repertoires in COVID-19. Study summary: Acute-phase and convalescent COVID-19 samples originated in the United States, Italy and Spain. Sample material is recorded as cDNA or gDNA derived from T cells, B-cell-depleted T cells, or PBMCs.

V was trimmed by 0 bases and J by 3 bases, leaving 11 bases between them. The length of the CDR3 is 15 residues. The germline gives CDR1 LGHNA, CDR2 YSLEER. The chain uses TRBV4-3 and TRBJ1-2, with D hard to call. This clonotype was obtained from a human donor in a cohort sampled during active COVID-19. Sequenced: peripheral blood. Written as DNA, the CDR3 is TGCGCCAGCAGCCAAGAGCGGGGATGGGACTATGGCTACACCTTC. Translation gives CASSQERGWDYGYTF.